The following is a TCR beta chain sequence with its context. The antigen is unknown. Clones were sequenced by immunoSEQ multiplex PCR, and TCRdb holds only the in-frame ones, with some missing. The table lists over a million clones, over 95% of them singletons, with over 1% in the top ten. The data were taken from a study of shared clonotypes between healthy human individuals. Caucasian adults residing in Nashville, Tennessee made up all the donors. The CDR3 runs 11 residues. Germline V gives CDR1 MNHEY, CDR2 SMNVEV (reference sequence). V shed 7 bases and J shed 9 bases, with 10 bases lying between them. Study results and caveats: Inspection by rarefaction showed sorted-subset sequencing to be incomplete despite large depth. Researchers found naive subsets generally carried larger estimated richness than memory subsets.

The clonotype originates from a man aged 25-40 years in good health. The chain carries TRBV27 and TRBJ2-1; no definite D call. The sample consisted of naive CD4+ T cells sorted from blood. Subset defined: CD45RA+ positively selected. The CDR3 nucleotides read TGTGCCAGCATCAAGGAAGGTGAGCAGTTCTTC. It translates to CASIKEGEQFF.